This T cell receptor beta chain originates from a study of immune characterization of retroperitoneal liposarcoma. CDR1 MNHNS and CDR2 SASEGT come from the germline V gene. The CDR3 is 12 amino acids. MiXCR, run by TCRdb on the PCR reads, gives a single entry per CDR3 protein. Of 2,700 or so distinct CDR3 sequences listed, around a third are singletons. The chain combines TRBV6-1 with TRBJ2-7; D is ambiguous. TRBJ2-1 explains the end of the DNA better; the J call may be wrong. The TCR comes from a male donor with retroperitoneal liposarcoma. The sample was tumor tissue. The CDR3 spells CASSEVSYEQFF. CDR3 in DNA: TGTGCCAGCAGTGAAGTGTCCTACGAGCAGTTCTTC.